The 31 T cell receptor beta chains presented below share a single source sample, sequenced in a study of blood T cell repertoires in COVID-19. Profiled with immunoSEQ multiplex PCR; TCRdb holds only in-frame clones, not every one. The sample records hundreds of thousands of clones, 87% being singletons. Sequenced: peripheral blood. These receptors originate from a man between 60 and 75 years old who had recovered from COVID-19.

V gene TRBV25-1 combines with J gene TRBJ2-1; D perhaps matches TRBD2 (5 bases). The CDR3 spans 16 residues. The germline V gene has CDR1 MGHDK and CDR2 SYGVNS. The V gene lost 3 bases and the J gene lost 4 bases, with 16 bases spanning the gap. CDR3 in amino acids: CASSDPGKTLYNEQFF. The DNA of the CDR3 is TGTGCCAGCAGTGATCCCGGGAAAACCCTTTACAATGAGCAGTTCTTC. Variable domain in full (rest from reference TRBV25-1 and TRBJ2-1): EADIYQTPRYLVIGTGKKITLECSQTMGHDKMYWYQQDPGMELHLIHYSYGVNSTEKGDLSSESTVSRIRTEHFPLTLESARPSHTSQYLCASSDPGKTLYNEQFFGPGTRLTVL.

The rearrangement uses TRBV7-2 and TRBJ2-1; D might be TRBD2 (5 bases). Trimming stripped 1 base from V and 2 bases from J, with 18 bases between. The germline gives CDR1 SGHTA, CDR2 FQGNSA. This CDR3 is built from 18 residues. The CDR3 region is CASSLGGPEGAAYNEQFF. The CDR3 coding sequence is TGTGCCAGCAGCTTAGGAGGACCCGAGGGCGCGGCCTACAATGAGCAGTTCTTC.

This chain joins TRBV7-9 and TRBJ1-6; 9 nucleotides line up with TRBD1. There are 16 residues in the CDR3. V was clipped by 4 bases and J by 7 bases; unmatched bases: 8. The germline gives CDR1 SEHNR, CDR2 FQNEAQ (reference sequence). The CDR3 DNA follows: TGTGCCAGCAGCTCTGTGGGGACAGGGTACAATTCACCCCTCCACTTT. It codes for CASSSVGTGYNSPLHF.

The chain links TRBV2 to TRBJ2-7, with 9 bases lining up with TRBD1. With 10 bases clipped from V and 5 bases from J, the junction kept 12 bases outside the gene matches. CDR1 and CDR2 from the germline V gene are SNHLY and FYNNEI. The CDR3 contains 14 residues. This chain's CDR3 is CATRRGQGSHEQYV. The CDR3, as DNA: TGTGCCACCCGCCGGGGACAGGGATCCCACGAGCAGTACGTC.

The chain joins TRBV11-3 to TRBJ2-2, with TRBD1 as a possible D gene (5 bases). V lost 0 bases, J lost 4 bases, and 6 bases lay in between. CDR1 and CDR2 from the germline V gene are SGHNT and YENEEA. The CDR3 is 14 amino acids. Written as DNA, the CDR3 is TGTGCCAGCAGCTTAGATCAGGGCACCGGGGAGCTGTTTTTT. Its translation: CASSLDQGTGELFF.

The genes are TRBV4-1 and TRBJ1-4, with D unclear. The germline V gene has CDR1 MGHRA and CDR2 YSYEKL. The CDR3 runs 14 residues. V was cut by 1 base and J by 0 bases, with 3 bases left in between. The CDR3 loop reads CASSQVTTNEKLFF. CDR3 coding DNA: TGCGCCAGCAGCCAAGTCACAACTAATGAAAAACTGTTTTTT.

The chain employs TRBV5-1 and TRBJ1-1; 7 bases are shared with TRBD1. V shed 0 bases, J shed 5 bases, and the junction held 7 bases outside the gene matches. CDR1 and CDR2 from the germline V gene are SGHRS and YFSETQ. This CDR3 spans 15 amino acids. CDR3 sequence reads: CASSLETGSRTEAFF. The CDR3 coding sequence is TGCGCCAGCAGCTTGGAGACAGGGTCTAGAACTGAAGCTTTCTTT.

The chain couples TRBV5-1 to TRBJ2-3; D uncertain. CDR1 is SGHRS and CDR2 is YFSETQ in the germline V gene. The germline V and J ends were trimmed by 4 bases and 2 bases, with 14 bases remaining between them. This CDR3 spans 15 amino acids. CDR3 nucleotides: TGCGCCAGCAGCCTACCCTCCCACTCCACAGATACGCAGTATTTT. This encodes CASSLPSHSTDTQYF.

The rearrangement joins TRBV6-6 to TRBJ1-2; 9 nucleotides align to TRBD1. Trimming cost V 2 bases and J 6 bases; bases outside gene matches: 4. The germline gives CDR1 MNHNY, CDR2 SVGAGI (reference sequence). The CDR3 spans 14 residues. The CDR3, as DNA: TGTGCCAGCAGTTACCCGGGACAGGGACATGGCTACACCTTC. This encodes CASSYPGQGHGYTF.

CDR3: CASSPGTGGRAIYF. In nucleotides, the CDR3 is TGTGCCAGCAGCCCTGGGACAGGGGGCAGGGCCATATATTTT. V usage is TRBV3-1 (or the pseudogene TRBV3-2) and J usage is TRBJ1-3; 12 bases are shared with TRBD1. The CDR3 has 14 residues. Germline V gives CDR1 LGHDT, CDR2 YNNKEL (reference sequence). The V segment lost 4 bases and the J segment 11 bases; nucleotides outside the gene matches: 6.

V is TRBV15 and J is TRBJ2-3, with D perhaps TRBD2 (7 bases). Germline assignment: CDR1 LNHNV and CDR2 YYDKDF (reference sequence). The CDR3 totals 13 residues. Trimming pared 9 bases from V and 0 bases from J, leaving 10 bases between. As DNA, the CDR3 is TGTGCCACTGGGGGGGCTAGCACAGATACGCAGTATTTT. Amino acids: CATGGASTDTQYF.

This chain uses TRBV11-2 with TRBJ2-2; 8 bases match TRBD1. Looked up from germline, CDR1 is SGHAT and CDR2 is FQNNGV. The CDR3 is 16 residues long. V was clipped by 5 bases and J by 1 base; unmatched bases: 6. The CDR3 loop is CASSPRTGKNTGELFF. The CDR3 region has the DNA TGTGCCAGCAGCCCACGGACAGGGAAGAACACCGGGGAGCTGTTTTTT.

The chain carries TRBV6-4 and TRBJ1-1; no reliable D call. Trimming cost V 5 bases and J 4 bases, with 11 bases left between them. Germline CDR1 is MRHNA and CDR2 is SNTAGT. The CDR3 is made up of 13 amino acids. The CDR3 sequence is CASSWSVGTEAFF. CDR3 in DNA: TGTGCCAGCAGTTGGAGCGTCGGCACTGAAGCTTTCTTT.

V and J are TRBV19 and TRBJ1-1, with a possible D match to TRBD1 (5 bases). The CDR3 runs to 16 residues. The V end was cut by 0 bases, the J end by 3 bases, with 14 bases between. Per germline, CDR1 LNHDA and CDR2 SQIVND (reference sequence). The CDR3: CASSIEWTYLDTEAFF. The CDR3 DNA reads as TGTGCCAGTAGTATAGAATGGACATATTTGGACACTGAAGCTTTCTTT.

The CDR3 region is CAWSVPGNGELFF. CDR3 bases: TGTGCCTGGAGTGTCCCAGGGAACGGGGAGCTGTTTTTT. The chain joins TRBV30 to TRBJ2-2; possibly TRBD1 for D (5 bases). V lost 0 bases to trimming and J lost 7 bases, with 9 bases between them. The germline V gene encodes CDR1 GTSNPN and CDR2 SVGIG (reference sequence). This CDR3 is built from 13 residues.

The chain carries TRBV18 and TRBJ2-7; no clear D. CDR1 and CDR2 (germline): KGHSH, LQKENI. The CDR3 consists of 17 residues. The V end was cut by 3 bases, the J end by 2 bases, with 20 bases between. The CDR3 DNA reads as TGTGCCAGCTCACCTCGTTTCTTGGCCCTTCAAACCTACGAGCAGTACTTC. Residues: CASSPRFLALQTYEQYF.

The chain links TRBV6-5 to TRBJ2-6, with 7 bases lining up with TRBD1. After removal of 2 bases from V and 2 bases from J, the junction contained 0 bases not matched to a gene. The length of the CDR3 is 15 residues. Germline CDR1 MNHEY, CDR2 SVGAGI. DNA of the CDR3: TGTGCCAGCAGTTACCAGGGGGCTGGGGCCAACGTCCTGACTTTC. Translation gives CASSYQGAGANVLTF.

V and J are TRBV6-1 and TRBJ1-2, with 7 bases identical to TRBD1. CDR1 and CDR2 (germline): MNHNS, SASEGT. The J segment lost 2 bases and the V segment lost 2 bases, leaving 5 bases of the junction unmatched. The CDR3 consists of 15 residues. CDR3 residues: CASSEWTGSNYGYTF. The CDR3 region has the DNA TGTGCCAGCAGTGAATGGACAGGCAGCAACTATGGCTACACCTTC.

The gene calls are TRBV5-1 and TRBJ2-1; D is unresolved. Looked up from germline, CDR1 is SGHRS and CDR2 is YFSETQ. Trimming removed 0 bases from V and 8 bases from J, with 15 bases in between. The CDR3 spans 15 residues. The CDR3 DNA reads as TGCGCCAGCAGCTTGGCTGGCCCGCTGGCCGATGAGCAGTTCTTC. It translates to CASSLAGPLADEQFF.

Here the CDR3 reads CAWSLGGGGNQPQHF. DNA for the CDR3: TGTGCCTGGAGTCTGGGGGGAGGGGGCAATCAGCCCCAGCATTTT. The chain joins TRBV30 to TRBJ1-5, with D perhaps TRBD1 (5 bases). Germline assignment: CDR1 GTSNPN and CDR2 SVGIG (reference sequence). V was shortened by 2 bases and J by 2 bases, with 13 bases between the two germline ends. This CDR3 has 15 amino acids. Looking up the rest from reference TRBV30 and TRBJ1-5 gives the full variable domain: SQTIHQWPATLVQPVGSPLSLECTVEGTSNPNLYWYRQAAGRGLQLLFYSVGIGQISSEVPQNLSASRPQDRQFILSSKKLLLSDSGFYLCAWSLGGGGNQPQHFGDGTRLSIL.

This rearrangement joins TRBV27 to TRBJ2-5, with TRBD1 matching over 9 bases. J lost 5 bases, V lost 1 base, and 2 bases had no gene match. The CDR3 runs to 14 residues. Germline lookup yields CDR1 MNHEY and CDR2 SMNVEV (reference sequence). The CDR3 DNA is TGTGCCAGCAGTTTATGGGACAGGGTTGAGACCCAGTACTTC. Protein product: CASSLWDRVETQYF.

CDR3 residues: CASSEYGGGHYNEQFF. The CDR3 DNA is TGTGCCAGCAGTGAATACGGCGGGGGGCACTACAATGAGCAGTTCTTC. This sequence joins TRBV25-1 and TRBJ2-1; 8 bases match TRBD2. The CDR3 consists of 16 residues. V was pared by 0 bases and J by 3 bases, with 4 bases of the junction left unmatched. Germline V gene sequence: CDR1 MGHDK, CDR2 SYGVNS.

The chain recombines TRBV7-9 with TRBJ2-5; D is possibly TRBD1 (5 bases). V was shortened by 5 bases and J by 2 bases, with 12 bases between the two germline ends. The CDR3 totals 14 residues. In germline, CDR1 is SEHNR, CDR2 FQNEAQ (reference sequence). The CDR3 loop is CASSHNRQQETQYF. The CDR3, as DNA: TGTGCCAGCAGCCATAATCGACAGCAAGAGACCCAGTACTTC.

This chain connects TRBV15 to TRBJ2-1; 7 bases are shared with TRBD1. Per the germline V gene, CDR1 is LNHNV and CDR2 is YYDKDF (reference sequence). V dropped 1 base and J dropped 4; count of bases not matched to a gene: 7. This CDR3 region has 16 residues. The CDR3 protein is CATSRGVQGVYNEQFF. The CDR3 coding sequence is TGTGCCACCAGCAGAGGGGTGCAGGGGGTTTACAATGAGCAGTTCTTC. Filled out from reference TRBV15 and TRBJ2-1, the complete variable domain reads DAMVIQNPRYQVTQFGKPVTLSCSQTLNHNVMYWYQQKSSQAPKLLFHYYDKDFNNEADTPDNFQSRRPNTSFCFLDIRSPGLGDTAMYLCATSRGVQGVYNEQFFGPGTRLTVL.

The rearrangement joins TRBV9 to TRBJ2-3; 8 bases are shared with TRBD1. With 0 bases clipped from V and 1 base from J, the junction kept 7 bases outside the gene matches. This CDR3 is 17 amino acids long. The germline V gene has CDR1 SGDLS and CDR2 YYNGEE. As DNA, the CDR3 is TGTGCCAGCAGCGTAGATCCAGGGGGCCGGGGCACAGATACGCAGTATTTT. Translated: CASSVDPGGRGTDTQYF.

The chain is built from TRBV12-5 and TRBJ2-7, with D perhaps matching TRBD1 (6 bases). The V gene's germline CDR1 is LGHNT and CDR2 FRNRAP. The CDR3 is made up of 13 amino acids. V lost 9 bases to trimming and J lost 3 bases, with 15 bases between them. Here the CDR3 DNA reads TGTGCTAGCATCCCAGGGGATTGCTACGAGCAGTACGTC. Translating gives CASIPGDCYEQYV.

V gene TRBV10-3 combines with J gene TRBJ1-1; D may be TRBD1 (5 bases). The CDR3 runs to 14 residues. The germline V gene encodes CDR1 ENHRY and CDR2 SYGVKD. V lost 7 bases to trimming and J lost 2 bases, with 14 bases between them. The CDR3: CAIKRPTENTEAFF. The CDR3, as DNA: TGTGCCATCAAGCGACCGACAGAAAACACTGAAGCTTTCTTT.

The chain joins TRBV7-8 to TRBJ1-3; D uncertain. The ends were cut back, 8 bases at V and 3 bases at J, with 8 bases in the middle. The CDR3 extends over 12 amino acids. Germline V CDR1 and CDR2: SGHVS, FQNEAQ. CDR3 sequence: CASSTYGNTIYF. Written as DNA, the CDR3 is TGTGCCAGCTCCACTTATGGAAACACCATATATTTT.

The chain has TRBV6-1 and TRBJ2-3, with a tentative D call TRBD1 (6 bases). Between the trimmed V and J ends, which lost 7 bases and 4 bases, there was a span of 15 bases. CDR3 length: 14 residues. Germline V gene lookup returns CDR1 MNHNS and CDR2 SASEGT. The DNA of the CDR3 is TGTGCCAGCAAGTCTAGGCAGGGGTCAGATACGCAGTATTTT. Its translation is CASKSRQGSDTQYF.

This clone has ten or more counts. This rearrangement joins TRBV18 to TRBJ1-1; D uncertain. The CDR3 covers 13 residues. Per germline, CDR1 KGHSH and CDR2 LQKENI. Trimming stripped 0 bases from V and 7 bases from J, with 9 bases between. The CDR3 DNA follows: TGTGCCAGCTCACCACCGGGCAGGAATGAAGCTTTCTTT. Translating gives CASSPPGRNEAFF.

V gene TRBV6-1 combines with J gene TRBJ1-3; D not resolved. Trimming shortened V by 3 bases and J by 8 bases, and 17 bases separated the two germline ends. Germline assignment: CDR1 MNHNS and CDR2 SASEGT. This CDR3 has 15 amino acids. The CDR3 bases are TGTGCCAGCAGTGACGATTCCGAACCCGGGGACACCATATATTTT. Its protein is CASSDDSEPGDTIYF.